Presented here are 22 T cell receptor beta chains from one specimen sequenced in a study of response to subunit inactivated influenza vaccine. TCRdb re-analysed the RT-PCR reads in MiXCR, keeping a single row per CDR3 protein. The sample lists roughly 500,000 distinct CDR3 sequences, 25% occurring once. The source material was CD4+ T cells sorted from PBMCs, sampled about 5 days after vaccination. Receptor source: a man aged 50-60 years who received an inactivated influenza vaccine.

J is TRBJ2-7 and V is TRBV20-1, with D unclear. V was trimmed by 3 bases and J by 3 bases, leaving 9 bases between them. Per the germline V gene, CDR1 is DFQATT and CDR2 is SNEGSKA (reference sequence). The CDR3 extends over 12 amino acids. The CDR3: CSASQLNYEQYF. In DNA, the CDR3 is TGCAGTGCTAGTCAACTCAACTACGAGCAGTACTTC.

This clonotype showed up just a few times. The rearrangement joins TRBV11-3 to TRBJ2-1; D is unresolved. Germline CDR1 and CDR2: SGHNT and YENEEA. The CDR3 is 12 amino acids. V was cut by 5 bases and J by 10 bases, with 12 bases left in between. The CDR3 nucleotides read TGTGCCAGCAGCCGTTACGTCGGAGAGCAGTTCTTC. Translation: CASSRYVGEQFF. Drawing the rest from reference TRBV11-3 and TRBJ2-1, the complete variable domain is EAGVVQSPRYKIIEKKQPVAFWCNPISGHNTLYWYLQNLGQGPELLIRYENEEAVDDSQLPKDRFSAERLKGVDSTLKIQPAELGDSAVYLCASSRYVGEQFFGPGTRLTVL.

This clonotype has just a few counts. This chain joins TRBV7-2 and TRBJ2-7; 11 nucleotides match TRBD2. CDR3 length: 15 residues. Losses at the gene ends were 5 bases for V and 1 base for J; bases not matched to a gene: 4. CDR1 SGHTA and CDR2 FQGNSA come from the germline V gene. DNA of the CDR3: TGTGCCAGCAGCCATCGACTAGCGGGGTCCTACGAGCAGTACTTC. It translates to CASSHRLAGSYEQYF.

This clonotype was seen more than once but under ten times. The rearrangement links TRBV7-2 to TRBJ2-2, with TRBD1 matching 8 bases. CDR1 SGHTA and CDR2 FQGNSA come from the germline V gene. This CDR3 comprises 15 residues. The V and J ends lost 5 bases and 6 bases, in that order; junction bases with no gene match: 8. This CDR3 reads CASSTRQGSAGELFF. In nucleotides, the CDR3 is TGTGCCAGCAGCACCAGACAGGGGAGCGCCGGGGAGCTGTTTTTT.

This clonotype was picked up a small number of times. This chain joins TRBV7-2 and TRBJ2-7; 9 bases line up with TRBD1. V lost 7 bases and J lost 2; bases outside the gene matches: 9. The germline CDR1 and CDR2 sequences are SGHTA and FQGNSA. The length of the CDR3 is 15 residues. The CDR3 spells CASISGQGWTYEQYF. CDR3 nucleotides: TGTGCCAGCATCTCCGGACAGGGGTGGACCTACGAGCAGTACTTC.

The rearrangement uses TRBV20-1 and TRBJ2-3; TRBD1 agrees at 7 bases. Germline-derived CDR1 and CDR2 are DFQATT and SNEGSKA (reference sequence). The CDR3 is 17 residues long. With V trimmed by 0 bases and J by 1 base, 10 bases remained unmatched. Written as DNA, the CDR3 is TGCAGTGCTAGAGATCTACAGGGGCGGGTGGGCACAGATACGCAGTATTTT. It translates to CSARDLQGRVGTDTQYF.

This clonotype was observed a few times. This CDR3 reads CASRQNGQGGVGYTF. Here the CDR3 DNA reads TGCGCCAGCAGACAAAACGGACAGGGCGGTGTAGGCTACACCTTC. The rearrangement joins TRBV5-1 to TRBJ1-2; TRBD1 matches at 8 bases. Germline V gene data show CDR1 as SGHRS and CDR2 as YFSETQ. CDR3 length equals 15 residues. V trimming: 5 bases; J trimming: 8 bases; junction bases outside the gene matches: 14.

V and J are TRBV5-1 and TRBJ2-4, with 11 positions matching TRBD1. J was trimmed by 8 bases and V by 4 bases; bases with no gene match: 8. Germline CDR1 is SGHRS and CDR2 is YFSETQ. CDR3 length equals 15 residues. In DNA form, the CDR3 reads TGCGCCAGCAGCCGAATCGGGACAGGGGGAGACATTCAGTACTTC. The encoded protein is CASSRIGTGGDIQYF.

CDR3 in DNA: TGTGCCAGCTCACCTCCACAGCGGGGGGGCACAGATACGCAGTATTTT. Translated: CASSPPQRGGTDTQYF. The chain is built from TRBV18 and TRBJ2-3; 9 positions agree with TRBD2. This CDR3 has 16 amino acids. The junction had 5 bases not matched to a gene; V was cut back by 3 bases and J by 1 base. Germline V gives CDR1 KGHSH, CDR2 LQKENI.

The chain has TRBV20-1 and TRBJ2-5; 11 bases align to TRBD1. CDR3 length: 17 amino acids. Trimming at V came to 5 bases and at J to 1 base, leaving 12 bases not matched to a gene. Germline lookup yields CDR1 DFQATT and CDR2 SNEGSKA (reference sequence). The CDR3 region has the DNA TGCAGTGCTCGACCACGCGGGACAGGGGGTTTCCAAGAGACCCAGTACTTC. Translation: CSARPRGTGGFQETQYF.

The V and J genes are TRBV4-3 and TRBJ2-4; 8 nucleotides line up with TRBD2. Germline V gene data show CDR1 as LGHNA and CDR2 as YSLEER. The CDR3 extends over 14 amino acids. Germline trimming cut 2 bases from V and 8 bases from J; bases unmatched to any gene: 5. The CDR3 nucleotides are TGCGCCAGCAGCCAACGGGGGGGGTATGACATTCAGTACTTC. It yields the protein CASSQRGGYDIQYF.

This rearrangement joins TRBV12-3 or TRBV12-4 to TRBJ2-7; D gene uncertain. Trimming pared 5 bases from V and 2 bases from J, leaving 10 bases between. The CDR3 is 13 amino acids. The CDR3, as DNA: TGTGCCAGCAGTCACGCCCGGGCCTACGAGCAGTACTTC. This translates into CASSHARAYEQYF.

Only a few counts were recorded for this clonotype. This chain joins TRBV28 and TRBJ2-1; D is possibly TRBD2 (6 bases). Deletions cut 6 bases from V and 6 bases from J, with 15 bases between. Germline CDR1 reads MDHEN; CDR2 reads SYDVKM. CDR3 length: 14 residues. The CDR3 here is CASRTGTASNEQFF. The CDR3 DNA follows: TGTGCCAGCAGGACCGGGACTGCAAGCAATGAGCAGTTCTTC.

The CDR3 DNA reads TGTGCCAGCTCATCGACTAGCGGGAGATTTAATGAGCAGTTCTTC. Amino acids: CASSSTSGRFNEQFF. This chain uses TRBV18 with TRBJ2-1, with TRBD2 matching over 12 bases. CDR3 length: 15 amino acids. From germline, CDR1 is KGHSH and CDR2 LQKENI. V lost 5 bases and J lost 7; bases outside the gene matches: 6.

V gene TRBV28 combines with J gene TRBJ2-5; 10 nucleotides agree with TRBD1. The length of the CDR3 is 16 residues. J gave up 1 base and V 2 bases, and 4 bases lay outside the gene matches. CDR1 and CDR2 (germline): MDHEN, SYDVKM. The CDR3 spells CASSLEWDRGQETQYF. The CDR3 DNA sequence: TGTGCCAGCAGTTTAGAGTGGGACAGGGGCCAAGAGACCCAGTACTTC.

This clonotype was detected only a few times. The rearrangement uses TRBV7-2 and TRBJ2-2, with D perhaps TRBD2 (6 bases). Trimming took 3 bases from V and 2 from J, leaving 13 bases between them. Looked up from germline, CDR1 is SGHTA and CDR2 is FQGNSA. The CDR3 spans 16 residues. CDR3 amino acids: CASSFRVSGNTGELFF. The CDR3 DNA follows: TGTGCCAGCAGCTTCCGGGTTAGCGGAAACACCGGGGAGCTGTTTTTT.

This chain links TRBV7-2 with TRBJ2-3; 8 bases line up with TRBD2. This CDR3 spans 16 amino acids. Germline CDR1 reads SGHTA; CDR2 reads FQGNSA. Losses at the gene ends were 7 bases for V and 4 bases for J; bases not matched to a gene: 13. CDR3 bases: TGTGCCAGCAACCGAGGAAGAGCGGGGGAGGCAGATACGCAGTATTTT. Protein sequence: CASNRGRAGEADTQYF.

This chain links TRBV20-1 with TRBJ2-7, with a possible D match to TRBD1 (6 bases). Germline V gives CDR1 DFQATT, CDR2 SNEGSKA (reference sequence). V lost 1 base, J lost 6 bases, and 10 bases lay in between. The CDR3 is 12 residues long. Here the CDR3 DNA reads TGCAGTGCTAGAGGTACAGGGTTCGAGCAGTACTTC. Protein product: CSARGTGFEQYF.

The rearrangement links TRBV11-1 to TRBJ2-2; D perhaps matches TRBD2 (5 bases). The CDR3 totals 15 residues. Per the germline V gene, CDR1 is SGHAT and CDR2 is FQDESV (reference sequence). The V gene lost 7 bases and the J gene lost 5 bases, with 17 bases spanning the gap. CDR3 nucleotides: TGTGCCAGCAAGCTAAACCGGGATGGGACCGGGGAGCTGTTTTTT. This codes for CASKLNRDGTGELFF.

V and J are TRBV5-1 and TRBJ1-1; D is uncertain. Germline assignment: CDR1 SGHRS and CDR2 YFSETQ. V lost 4 bases to trimming and J lost 1 base, with 8 bases between them. The CDR3 spans 13 residues. CDR3 residues: CASSGPGNTEAFF. CDR3 nucleotides: TGCGCCAGCAGCGGCCCAGGGAACACTGAAGCTTTCTTT.

This clonotype was picked up a small number of times. The chain recombines TRBV12-3 or TRBV12-4 with TRBJ2-1; 8 bases map to TRBD2. The CDR3 is 15 amino acids. The V and J ends lost 5 bases and 4 bases, in that order; junction bases with no gene match: 7. The CDR3 DNA sequence: TGTGCCAGCAGTCCAAGGACTAGCAGGTACAATGAGCAGTTCTTC. Translating it yields CASSPRTSRYNEQFF.

This clonotype was seen only a few times. This rearrangement joins TRBV5-6 to TRBJ1-3; no reliable D call. Germline loops: CDR1 SGHDT, CDR2 YYEEEE. The CDR3 contains 17 residues. The V gene lost 0 bases and the J gene lost 2 bases, with 15 bases spanning the gap. The CDR3 DNA is TGTGCCAGCAGCTTGGCCGGCAGCCAAAGGGCTGGAAACACCATATATTTT. It translates to CASSLAGSQRAGNTIYF.